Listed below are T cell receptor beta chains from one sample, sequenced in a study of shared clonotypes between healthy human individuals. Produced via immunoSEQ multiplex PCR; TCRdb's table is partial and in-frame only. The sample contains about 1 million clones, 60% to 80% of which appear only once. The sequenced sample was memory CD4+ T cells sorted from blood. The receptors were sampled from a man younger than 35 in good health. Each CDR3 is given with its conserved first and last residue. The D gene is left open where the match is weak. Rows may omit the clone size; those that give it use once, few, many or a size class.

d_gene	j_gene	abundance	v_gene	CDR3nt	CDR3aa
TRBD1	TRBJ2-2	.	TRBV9	TGTGCCAGCAGCGCGTTTAGGGGGCGCGACACCGGGGAGCTGTTTTTT	CASSAFRGRDTGELFF
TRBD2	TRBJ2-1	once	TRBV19	TGTGCCAGTGGCCTAGGGGGGACTAGCGGGGATGAGCAGTTCTTC	CASGLGGTSGDEQFF
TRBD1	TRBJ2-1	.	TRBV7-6	TGTGCCAGCAGCTTACAAGGACCAGGGGGCCCCAATGAGCAGTTCTTC	CASSLQGPGGPNEQFF
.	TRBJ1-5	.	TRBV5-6	TGTGCCAGCAGCTTGGGGACACATAGCAATCAGCCCCAGCATTTT	CASSLGTHSNQPQHF
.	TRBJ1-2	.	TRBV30	TGTGCCTGGAGTGTGTCTCTGGCGGGCTACACCTTC	CAWSVSLAGYTF
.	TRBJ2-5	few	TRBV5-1	TGCGCCAGCAGCTTGATGGAGACCCAGTACTTC	CASSLMETQYF
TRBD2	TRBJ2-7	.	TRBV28	TGTGCCAGCAGTTCTCCTAGCGGGGGGAGCCACGAGCAGTACTTC	CASSSPSGGSHEQYF
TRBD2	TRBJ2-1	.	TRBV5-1	TGCGCCAGCAGCCCCGGGACTAGCGGGGGCCCCGGTGAGCAGTTCTTC	CASSPGTSGGPGEQFF
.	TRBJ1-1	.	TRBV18	TGTGCCAGCTCACCACAGGGGGTAGACACTGAAGCTTTCTTT	CASSPQGVDTEAFF
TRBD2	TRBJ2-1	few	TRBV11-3	TGTGCCAGCAGCTTAGCCTCCGGACTAGCGGTAGATGAGCAGTTCTTC	CASSLASGLAVDEQFF
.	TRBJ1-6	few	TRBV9	TGTGCCAGCAGCAAAAGGGACTTGGTCGATTCACCCCTCCACTTT	CASSKRDLVDSPLHF
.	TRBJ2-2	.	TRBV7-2	TGTGCCAGCAGGCAAAGCGGGTCGAACACCGGGGAGCTGTTTTTT	CASRQSGSNTGELFF
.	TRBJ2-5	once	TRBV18	TGTGCCAGCTCGTCGGATATGGGAGAGACCCAGTACTTC	CASSSDMGETQYF
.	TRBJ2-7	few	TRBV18	TGTGCCAGCTCACCACCAGCGGGCTACGAGCAGTACTTC	CASSPPAGYEQYF
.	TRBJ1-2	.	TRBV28	TGTGCCAGCAGTCGCCTCGGGCAGGGAAATGGCTACACCTTC	CASSRLGQGNGYTF
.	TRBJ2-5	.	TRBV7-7	TGTGCTAGCAGCAACGCAGGGATTTTGGAGACCCAGTACTTC	CASSNAGILETQYF
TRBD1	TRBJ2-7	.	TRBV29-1	TGCAGCGTTGAAGGACAGGGGGCGAGGGAGCAGTACTTC	CSVEGQGAREQYF
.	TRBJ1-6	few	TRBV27	TGTGCCAGCAGACCCGAGGGGGACCGAGGTATGACCCTCCACTTT	CASRPEGDRGMTLHF
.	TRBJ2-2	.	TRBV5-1	TGCGCCAGCAGCCCTAGGGCCGACACCGGGGAGCTGTTTTTT	CASSPRADTGELFF
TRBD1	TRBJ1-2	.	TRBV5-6	TGTGCCAGCAGCCCGGACAGGGGGGGAGGTGACTATGGCTACACCTTC	CASSPDRGGGDYGYTF
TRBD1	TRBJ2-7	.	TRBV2	TGTGCCAGCAGTGGCTTCAGGGGGCGTAAATCCTACGAGCAGTACTTC	CASSGFRGRKSYEQYF
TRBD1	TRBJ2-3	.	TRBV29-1	TGCAGCGTTGGGGACAGGGGGCCAGATACGCAGTATTTT	CSVGDRGPDTQYF
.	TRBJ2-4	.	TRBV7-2	TGTGCCAGCAGCTTAGAGCTTGAGCTGAGGGGCCAAAACATTCAGTACTTC	CASSLELELRGQNIQYF
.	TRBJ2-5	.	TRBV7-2	TGTGCCAGCAGCATCGACAGGTATCAAGAGACCCAGTACTTC	CASSIDRYQETQYF
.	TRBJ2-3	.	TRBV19	TGTGCCAGTAGTATAGAGAAACGTCGCACAGATACGCAGTATTTT	CASSIEKRRTDTQYF
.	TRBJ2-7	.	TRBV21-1	TGTGCCAGCAGCTTCCTAGCCTGGGCTCCCTACGAGCAGTACTTC	CASSFLAWAPYEQYF
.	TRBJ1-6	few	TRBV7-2	TGTGCCAGCAGCTCGAATGTCGTTTCACCCCTCCACTTT	CASSSNVVSPLHF
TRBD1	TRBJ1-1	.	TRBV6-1	TGTGCCAGCACCAGAGGGGACAGTGAAGCTTTCTTT	CASTRGDSEAFF
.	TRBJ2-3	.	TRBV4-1	TGCGCCAGCAGCCAAGCCAATCTGGGGAGCACAGATACGCAGTATTTT	CASSQANLGSTDTQYF
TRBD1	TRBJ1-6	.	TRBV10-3	TGTGCCATCAGTGAGGGACAGGGCTATAATTCACCCCTCCACTTT	CAISEGQGYNSPLHF
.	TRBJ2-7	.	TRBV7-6	TGTGCCAGCAGCTTTGGTGAGGGTTACGAGCAGTACTTC	CASSFGEGYEQYF
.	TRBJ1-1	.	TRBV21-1	TGTGCCAGCAGCAAAGGGTCGGGTGGCCCCTACGCTTTCTTT	CASSKGSGGPYAFF
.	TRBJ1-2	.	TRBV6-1	TGTGCCAGCAGTGAAGCAGGAGGGGACTATGGCTACACCTTC	CASSEAGGDYGYTF
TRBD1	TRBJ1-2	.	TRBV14	TGTGCCAGCAGTCCAAGGGGGCTGGACGGCTACACCTTC	CASSPRGLDGYTF
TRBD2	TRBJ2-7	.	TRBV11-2	TGTGCCAGCAGCTACTTACCGGGACTAACTTACTACGAGCAGTACTTC	CASSYLPGLTYYEQYF
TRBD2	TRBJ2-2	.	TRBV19	TGTGCCAGTGACGTGGGGAGCGGGGTGAGAACCGGGGAGCTGTTTTTT	CASDVGSGVRTGELFF
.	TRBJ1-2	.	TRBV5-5	TGTGCCAGCAGCTTGCTCGGGGTTACGAATGGCTACACCTTC	CASSLLGVTNGYTF
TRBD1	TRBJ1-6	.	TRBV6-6	TGTGCCAGCAGTTCGGGGGACAGGGGCAATAATTCACCCCTCCACTTT	CASSSGDRGNNSPLHF
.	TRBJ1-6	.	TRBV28	TGTGCCAGCAGTTCCTTTGGGACACTGGGGGAATATAGGTCACCCCTCCACTTT	CASSSFGTLGEYRSPLHF
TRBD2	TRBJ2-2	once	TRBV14	TGTGCCAGCAGCCTTCGGACTAGCGGGACGGCCGGGGAGCTGTTTTTT	CASSLRTSGTAGELFF
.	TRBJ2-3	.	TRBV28	TGTGCCAGCACCGGTAGCACAGATACGCAGTATTTT	CASTGSTDTQYF
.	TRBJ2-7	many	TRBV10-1	TGCGCCAGCATGACAAACCGGGACACCTCATCCTACGAGCAGTACTTC	CASMTNRDTSSYEQYF
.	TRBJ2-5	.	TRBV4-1	TGCGCCAGCAGCCAAGAGAGGAGGGGGGGGGAAGAGACCCAGTACTTC	CASSQERRGGEETQYF
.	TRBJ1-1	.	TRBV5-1	TGCGCCAGCAGCTTGGAATGGGGACGGACTGAAGCTTTCTTT	CASSLEWGRTEAFF
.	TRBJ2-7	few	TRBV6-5	TGTGCCAGCAGTTACAGGAACGAGCAGTACTTC	CASSYRNEQYF
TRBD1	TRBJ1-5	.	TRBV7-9	TGTGCCAGCAGCTGGGGACAGGGGAATCAGCCCCAGCATTTT	CASSWGQGNQPQHF